A selection of T cell receptor beta chains follows, all from one sample in a study of blood T cell repertoires in COVID-19. Generated by immunoSEQ multiplex PCR, the TCRdb table keeps only in-frame clones and is missing some. Altogether roughly 320,000 clones are present, more than 90% being singletons, with the ten largest covering around 3.9%. The sample was PBMCs or T cells enriched from blood (not recorded which). The source is a woman in her 30s who had been exposed to COVID-19. The CDR3 runs from the conserved cysteine through the conserved F or W. Each record gives: V gene, J gene, CDR3 protein.

v_call: TRBV5-1; j_call: TRBJ2-7; cdr3_aa: CASSTGRDSSYEQYF
v_call: TRBV6-5; j_call: TRBJ1-1; cdr3_aa: CASTKNTEAFF
v_call: TRBV18; j_call: TRBJ1-5; cdr3_aa: CATSPTRGFDQPQHF
v_call: TRBV5-6; j_call: TRBJ1-1; cdr3_aa: CASSQGTGNTEAFF
v_call: TRBV5-4; j_call: TRBJ1-1; cdr3_aa: CASSLDSYGTEAFF
v_call: TRBV24-1; j_call: TRBJ2-5; cdr3_aa: CATSDYNSGGAETQYF
v_call: TRBV4-1; j_call: TRBJ2-1; cdr3_aa: CASSQDTTSGGASYNEQFF
v_call: TRBV4-1; j_call: TRBJ1-6; cdr3_aa: CASSSRPLTVDNSPLHF
v_call: TRBV11-1; j_call: TRBJ1-2; cdr3_aa: CASSSQGVRASYTF
v_call: TRBV7-9; j_call: TRBJ2-7; cdr3_aa: CASSSLTPGLAYEQYF
v_call: TRBV6-5; j_call: TRBJ2-1; cdr3_aa: CASSRGGAGNNEQFF
v_call: TRBV4-1; j_call: TRBJ2-1; cdr3_aa: CASSQAPTSGGAVGEQFF
v_call: TRBV19; j_call: TRBJ1-2; cdr3_aa: CASSIGQGRGGYTF
v_call: TRBV4-3; j_call: TRBJ2-1; cdr3_aa: CASSRWRGGYNEQFF
v_call: TRBV18; j_call: TRBJ1-1; cdr3_aa: CASSRGTFNTEAFF
v_call: TRBV3-1/TRBV3-2; j_call: TRBJ1-1; cdr3_aa: CASSLGQGNEAFF
v_call: TRBV5-5; j_call: TRBJ2-3; cdr3_aa: CASSLVGQSTDTQYF
v_call: TRBV19; j_call: TRBJ1-5; cdr3_aa: CASSSYPGTGRSNQPQHF
v_call: TRBV12-3/TRBV12-4; j_call: TRBJ1-2; cdr3_aa: CASSQHALYGYTF
v_call: TRBV19; j_call: TRBJ1-4; cdr3_aa: CASSILGQGDEKLFF
v_call: TRBV9; j_call: TRBJ1-3; cdr3_aa: CASSPSGGAHGNTIYF
v_call: TRBV2; j_call: TRBJ1-1; cdr3_aa: CASSGQPNTEAFF
v_call: TRBV9; j_call: TRBJ2-1; cdr3_aa: CASSVGLSSYNEQFF
v_call: TRBV6-1; j_call: TRBJ1-5; cdr3_aa: CASSEEAYSGTGINQPQHF
v_call: TRBV5-1; j_call: TRBJ2-7; cdr3_aa: CASSLGTGKNYEQYF
v_call: TRBV18; j_call: TRBJ1-1; cdr3_aa: CASSPWATGTGGRTEAFF
v_call: TRBV15; j_call: TRBJ1-5; cdr3_aa: CATTADRVNQPQHF
v_call: TRBV27; j_call: TRBJ1-6; cdr3_aa: CASSPLMGLKASPLHF
v_call: TRBV7-3; j_call: TRBJ2-3; cdr3_aa: CASSPSGGSTDTQYF
v_call: TRBV4-1; j_call: TRBJ2-1; cdr3_aa: CASSQDAGGANEQFF
v_call: TRBV2; j_call: TRBJ2-3; cdr3_aa: CASREGPRFPDTQYF
v_call: TRBV5-1; j_call: TRBJ1-6; cdr3_aa: CASSLGGADNNSPLHF
v_call: TRBV5-6; j_call: TRBJ2-1; cdr3_aa: CASSLAWYGYNEQFF